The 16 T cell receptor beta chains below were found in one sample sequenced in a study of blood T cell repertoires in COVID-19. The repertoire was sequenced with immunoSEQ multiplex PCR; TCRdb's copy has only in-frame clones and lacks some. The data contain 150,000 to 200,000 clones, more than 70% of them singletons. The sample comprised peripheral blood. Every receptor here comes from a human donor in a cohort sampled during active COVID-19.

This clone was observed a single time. The CDR3 DNA sequence: TGCGCCAGCAGCTGGAGTAGCCTCGCAGCTAACTATGGCTACACCTTC. The encoded protein is CASSWSSLAANYGYTF. V is TRBV5-1 and J is TRBJ1-2; no clear D gene. CDR1 and CDR2 (germline): SGHRS, YFSETQ. CDR3 length: 16 residues. Between the trimmed V and J ends, which lost 3 bases and 0 bases, there was a span of 15 bases.

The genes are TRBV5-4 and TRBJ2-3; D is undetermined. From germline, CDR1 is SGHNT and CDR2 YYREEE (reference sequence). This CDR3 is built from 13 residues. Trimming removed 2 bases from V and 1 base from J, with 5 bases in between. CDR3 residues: CASSFQGTDTQYF. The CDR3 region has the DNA TGTGCCAGCAGCTTTCAGGGCACAGATACGCAGTATTTT.

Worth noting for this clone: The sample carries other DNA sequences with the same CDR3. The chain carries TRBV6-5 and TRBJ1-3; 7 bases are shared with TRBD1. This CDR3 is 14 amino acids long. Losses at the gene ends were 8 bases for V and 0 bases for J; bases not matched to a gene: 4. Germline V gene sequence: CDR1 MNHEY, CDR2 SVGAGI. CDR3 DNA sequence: TGTGCCAGCCGGGACAGCCTCTCTGGAAACACCATATATTTT. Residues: CASRDSLSGNTIYF.

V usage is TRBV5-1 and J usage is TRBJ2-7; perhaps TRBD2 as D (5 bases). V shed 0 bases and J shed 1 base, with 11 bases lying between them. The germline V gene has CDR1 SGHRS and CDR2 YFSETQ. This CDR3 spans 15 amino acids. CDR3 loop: CASSLGAGESYEQYF. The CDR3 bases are TGCGCCAGCAGCTTGGGGGCGGGCGAATCCTACGAGCAGTACTTC.

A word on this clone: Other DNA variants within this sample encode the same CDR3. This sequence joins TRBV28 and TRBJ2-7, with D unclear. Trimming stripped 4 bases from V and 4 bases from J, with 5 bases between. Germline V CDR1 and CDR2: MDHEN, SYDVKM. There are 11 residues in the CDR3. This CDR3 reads CASSSPYEQYF. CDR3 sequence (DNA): TGTGCCAGCAGTTCCCCATACGAGCAGTACTTC.

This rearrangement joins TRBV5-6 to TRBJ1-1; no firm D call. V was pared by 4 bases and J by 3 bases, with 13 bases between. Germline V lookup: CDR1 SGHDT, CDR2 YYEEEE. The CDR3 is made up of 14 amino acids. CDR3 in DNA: TGTGCCAGCAGCATCCTTCGAGCCTACACTGAAGCTTTCTTT. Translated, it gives CASSILRAYTEAFF.

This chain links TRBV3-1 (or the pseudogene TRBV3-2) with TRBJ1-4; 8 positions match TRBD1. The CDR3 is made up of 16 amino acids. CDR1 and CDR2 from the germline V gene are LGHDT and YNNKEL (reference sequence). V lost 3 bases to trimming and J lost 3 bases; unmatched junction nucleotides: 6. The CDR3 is CASSHRDRLPNEKLFF. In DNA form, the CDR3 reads TGTGCCAGCAGCCACCGGGACAGGCTTCCTAATGAAAAACTGTTTTTT.

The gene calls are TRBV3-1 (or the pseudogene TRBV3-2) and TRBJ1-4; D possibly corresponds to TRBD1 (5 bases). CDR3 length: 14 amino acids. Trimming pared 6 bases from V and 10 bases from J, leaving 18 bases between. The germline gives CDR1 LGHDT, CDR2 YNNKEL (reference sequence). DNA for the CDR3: TGTGCCAGCAGATCCGGGTCAAAAAGGGGAAAACTGTTTTTT. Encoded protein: CASRSGSKRGKLFF.

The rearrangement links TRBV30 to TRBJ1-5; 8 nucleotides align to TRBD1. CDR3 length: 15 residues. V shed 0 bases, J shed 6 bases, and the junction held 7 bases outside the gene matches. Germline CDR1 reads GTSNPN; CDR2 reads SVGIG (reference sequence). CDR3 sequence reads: CAWSVPGTGSQPQHF. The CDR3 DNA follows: TGTGCCTGGAGTGTACCTGGGACAGGTAGTCAGCCCCAGCATTTT.

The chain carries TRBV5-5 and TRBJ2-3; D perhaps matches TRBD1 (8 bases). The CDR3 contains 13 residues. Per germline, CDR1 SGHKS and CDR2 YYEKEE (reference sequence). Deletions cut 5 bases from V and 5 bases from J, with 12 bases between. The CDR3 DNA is TGTGCCAGCAGTAACAGGGGGGGAGATACGCAGTATTTT. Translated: CASSNRGGDTQYF. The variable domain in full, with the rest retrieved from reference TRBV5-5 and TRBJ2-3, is DAGVTQSPTHLIKTRGQQVTLRCSPISGHKSVSWYQQVLGQGPQFIFQYYEKEERGRGNFPDRFSARQFPNYSSELNVNALLLGDSALYLCASSNRGGDTQYFGPGTRLTVL.

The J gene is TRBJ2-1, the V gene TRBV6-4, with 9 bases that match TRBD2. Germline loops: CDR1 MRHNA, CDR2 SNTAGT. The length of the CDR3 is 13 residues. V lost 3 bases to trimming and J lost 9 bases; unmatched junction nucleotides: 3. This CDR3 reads CASSEAGGTEQFF. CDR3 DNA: TGTGCCAGCAGTGAAGCGGGAGGAACTGAGCAGTTCTTC.

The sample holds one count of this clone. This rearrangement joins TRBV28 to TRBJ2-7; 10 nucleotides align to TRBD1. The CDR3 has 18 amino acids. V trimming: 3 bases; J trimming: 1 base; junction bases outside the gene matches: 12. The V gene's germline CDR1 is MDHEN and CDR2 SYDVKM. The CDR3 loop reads CASSFVSGQGRKSYEQYF. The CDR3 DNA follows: TGTGCCAGCAGTTTCGTCTCGGGACAGGGGAGAAAATCCTACGAGCAGTACTTC.

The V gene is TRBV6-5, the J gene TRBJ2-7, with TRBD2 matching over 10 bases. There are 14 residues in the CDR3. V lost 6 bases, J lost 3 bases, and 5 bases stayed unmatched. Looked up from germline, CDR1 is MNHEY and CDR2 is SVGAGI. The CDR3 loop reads CASRAGLASYEQYF. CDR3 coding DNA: TGTGCCAGCAGAGCGGGACTAGCGAGCTACGAGCAGTACTTC.

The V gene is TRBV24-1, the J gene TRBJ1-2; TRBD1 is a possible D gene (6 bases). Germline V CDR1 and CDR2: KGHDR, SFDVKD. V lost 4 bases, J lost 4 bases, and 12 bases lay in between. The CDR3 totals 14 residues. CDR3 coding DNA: TGTGCCACCAGTGACACCGGGACACCCTATGGCTACACCTTC. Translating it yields CATSDTGTPYGYTF.

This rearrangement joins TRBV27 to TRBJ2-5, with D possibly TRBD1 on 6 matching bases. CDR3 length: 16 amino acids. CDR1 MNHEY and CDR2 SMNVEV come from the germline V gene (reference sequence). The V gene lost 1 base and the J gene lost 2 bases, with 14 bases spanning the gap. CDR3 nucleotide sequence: TGTGCCAGCAGTTTATATTCAGGGGCCTTACAAGAGACCCAGTACTTC. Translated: CASSLYSGALQETQYF.

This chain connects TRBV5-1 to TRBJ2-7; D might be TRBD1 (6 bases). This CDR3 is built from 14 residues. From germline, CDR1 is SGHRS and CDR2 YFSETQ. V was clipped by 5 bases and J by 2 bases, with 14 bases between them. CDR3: CASRGWGRTYEQYF. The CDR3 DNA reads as TGCGCCAGCAGGGGCTGGGGGCGAACCTACGAGCAGTACTTC.